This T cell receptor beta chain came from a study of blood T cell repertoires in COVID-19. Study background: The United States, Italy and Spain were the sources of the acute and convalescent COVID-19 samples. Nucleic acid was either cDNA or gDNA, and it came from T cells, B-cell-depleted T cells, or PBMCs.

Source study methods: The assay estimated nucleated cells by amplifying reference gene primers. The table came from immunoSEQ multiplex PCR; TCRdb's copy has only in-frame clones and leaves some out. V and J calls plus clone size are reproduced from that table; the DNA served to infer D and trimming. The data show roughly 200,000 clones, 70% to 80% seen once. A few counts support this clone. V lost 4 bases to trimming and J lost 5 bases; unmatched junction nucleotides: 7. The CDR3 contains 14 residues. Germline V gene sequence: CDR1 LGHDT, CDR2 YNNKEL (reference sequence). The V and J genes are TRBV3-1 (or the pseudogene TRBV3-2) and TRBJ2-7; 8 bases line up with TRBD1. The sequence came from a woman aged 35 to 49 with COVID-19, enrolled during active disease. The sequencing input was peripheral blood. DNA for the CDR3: TGTGCCAGCAGCCCGACAGGGGAAGTCAACGAGCAGTACTTC. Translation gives CASSPTGEVNEQYF.